One and the same sample provided the 13 T cell receptor beta chains below, sequenced in a study of identical twins. TCRdb re-derived calls from the 5' RACE reads in MiXCR, one entry per CDR3 protein. In the table there are fewer than 800,000 distinct CDR3 sequences, just over 7% of which are singletons. The data were also submitted as part of a second study, on yellow fever vaccine responses in identical twins.

The sequenced sample was PBMCs. These receptors all stem from a young woman in good health.

The chain uses TRBV2 and TRBJ2-5; D might be TRBD2 (6 bases). CDR1 is SNHLY, CDR2 FYNNEI, per germline. V lost 4 bases and J lost 4, with 16 bases in between. This CDR3 comprises 15 residues. The CDR3 sequence is CASSGQAGGRETQYF. The CDR3 nucleotides read TGTGCCAGCAGTGGTCAGGCTGGAGGGCGAGAGACCCAGTACTTC.

This clonotype was picked up many times. This chain links TRBV14 with TRBJ1-2, with a weak D call TRBD1 (6 bases). In germline, CDR1 is SGHDN, CDR2 FVKESK. V was trimmed by 3 bases and J by 5 bases, leaving 13 bases between them. CDR3 size: 14 residues. CDR3 in DNA: TGTGCCAGCAGCCAGATAACAGGGAATTATGGCTACACCTTC. Protein: CASSQITGNYGYTF.

This clonotype was picked up one time. The chain uses TRBV18 and TRBJ2-7; tentatively, D is TRBD1 or TRBD2 (5 bases each). The V end lost 1 base, the J end lost 4 bases, and 14 bases lay between the germline ends. The CDR3 is 15 residues long. The V gene's germline CDR1 is KGHSH and CDR2 LQKENI. The CDR3 reads CASSPRREGSYEQYF. The CDR3 DNA is TGTGCCAGCTCACCACGGAGAGAGGGGTCTTACGAGCAGTACTTC.

This clonotype has a handful of counts. The chain joins TRBV4-2 to TRBJ2-7; D perhaps matches TRBD2 (6 bases). The CDR3 covers 17 residues. V lost 1 base and J lost 0, with 16 bases in between. The V gene's germline CDR1 is LGHNA and CDR2 YNFKEQ. The CDR3 nucleotides are TGTGCCAGCAGCCAAGTCTTAGGGATCGGGAGCTCCTACGAGCAGTACTTC. It codes for CASSQVLGIGSSYEQYF.

The table lists this clonotype with a few counts. The rearrangement links TRBV7-8 to TRBJ2-1; perhaps TRBD2 as D (5 bases). The CDR3 extends over 16 amino acids. From germline, CDR1 is SGHVS and CDR2 FQNEAQ. Trimming cost V 1 base and J 6 bases, with 16 bases left between them. DNA of the CDR3: TGTGCCAGCAGCTTAGTTGGAGGCTTTGGTGGCAATGAGCAGTTCTTC. It yields the protein CASSLVGGFGGNEQFF.

As to this clonotype: Since a much larger clone is just one base distant, this may be a read error. The V and J genes are TRBV2 and TRBJ2-7; 7 positions match TRBD1. V lost 4 bases, J lost 3 bases, and 3 bases stayed unmatched. This CDR3 comprises 13 residues. Germline values: CDR1 SNHLY, CDR2 FYNNEI. The CDR3 DNA reads as TGTGCCAGCAGTGGGCAGGGGGTCTACGAGCAGTACTTC. Encoded protein: CASSGQGVYEQYF.

This clonotype was detected a few times. The CDR3 nucleotides read TGTGCCAGCAGTTTGACACTTAGCTCCTACGAGCAGTACGTC. Residues: CASSLTLSSYEQYV. The rearrangement uses TRBV28 and TRBJ2-7; unclear D gene. Germline CDR1 MDHEN, CDR2 SYDVKM. The CDR3 is 14 residues long. Between the trimmed V and J ends, which lost 3 bases and 0 bases, there was a span of 9 bases.

Many counts were recorded for this clonotype. The rearrangement links TRBV4-1 to TRBJ2-5, with TRBD2 matching over 10 bases. The CDR3 has 17 residues. The germline V gene has CDR1 MGHRA and CDR2 YSYEKL. With 0 bases clipped from V and 2 bases from J, the junction kept 6 bases outside the gene matches. The CDR3: CASSQDPAGGHQETQYF. The CDR3 DNA sequence: TGCGCCAGCAGCCAAGATCCAGCGGGGGGGCATCAAGAGACCCAGTACTTC.

In its sample, this clonotype was seen many times. J is TRBJ1-5 and V is TRBV7-2; 9 bases map to TRBD1. Trimming removed 6 bases from V and 6 bases from J; junction bases left unmatched: 9. The CDR3 totals 15 residues. The germline gives CDR1 SGHTA, CDR2 FQGNSA. CDR3 in amino acids: CASRPGTGSGQPQHF. CDR3 in DNA: TGTGCCAGCAGACCCGGGACAGGGTCGGGTCAGCCCCAGCATTTT.

This clonotype has a handful of counts. The chain recombines TRBV29-1 with TRBJ2-1; TRBD2 is a possible D gene (6 bases). V lost 6 bases, J lost 0 bases, and 9 bases lay in between. Germline V gene lookup returns CDR1 SQVTM and CDR2 ANQGSEA. The CDR3 length is 13 residues. The CDR3 spells CSVLTSSYNEQFF. The CDR3 bases are TGCAGCGTCTTGACTAGCTCCTACAATGAGCAGTTCTTC.

The sample holds a few counts of this clonotype. The rearrangement uses TRBV3-1 and TRBJ2-5; D unresolved. The CDR3 sequence is 12 residues long. CDR1 and CDR2 (germline): LGHDT, YNNKEL (reference sequence). V was pared by 1 base and J by 6 bases, with 6 bases between. CDR3 DNA: TGTGCCAGCAGCCAAGTTTCCAAGACCCAGTACTTC. Its translation: CASSQVSKTQYF.

In its sample, this clonotype was seen many times. The chain couples TRBV11-2 to TRBJ2-7; D ambiguous. The CDR3 consists of 15 residues. Deletions cut 5 bases from V and 4 bases from J, with 18 bases between. Germline V CDR1 and CDR2: SGHAT, FQNNGV. CDR3 in DNA: TGTGCCAGCAGCCCAGAGATCGCCCTACCATACGAGCAGTACTTC. The encoded protein is CASSPEIALPYEQYF. The full variable domain, completed using reference TRBV11-2 and TRBJ2-7, is EAGVAQSPRYKIIEKRQSVAFWCNPISGHATLYWYQQILGQGPKLLIQFQNNGVVDDSQLPKDRFSAERLKGVDSTLKIQPAKLEDSAVYLCASSPEIALPYEQYFGPGTRLTVT.

This clonotype was counted at least ten times. The chain combines TRBV6-5 with TRBJ1-4; D ambiguous. CDR3 length equals 15 residues. V was shortened by 4 bases and J by 2 bases, with 11 bases between the two germline ends. CDR1 is MNHEY and CDR2 is SVGAGI in the germline V gene. The CDR3 reads CASSSRPLTNEKLFF. CDR3 nucleotides: TGTGCCAGCAGTTCCCGGCCCCTCACTAATGAAAAACTGTTTTTT.